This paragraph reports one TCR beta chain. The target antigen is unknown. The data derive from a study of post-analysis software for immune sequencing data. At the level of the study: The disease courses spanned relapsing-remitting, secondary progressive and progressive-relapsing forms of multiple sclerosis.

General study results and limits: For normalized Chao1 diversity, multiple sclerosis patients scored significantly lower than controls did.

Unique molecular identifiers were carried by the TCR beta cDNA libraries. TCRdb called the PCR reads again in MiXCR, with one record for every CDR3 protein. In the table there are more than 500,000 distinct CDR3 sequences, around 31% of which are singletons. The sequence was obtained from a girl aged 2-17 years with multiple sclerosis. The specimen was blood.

The CDR3 DNA sequence: TGCGCCAGCAGCCAACCAGGCGGGCTCCTCTCTGGAAACACCATATATTTT. Amino acid sequence: CASSQPGGLLSGNTIYF. This chain uses TRBV4-1 with TRBJ1-3; D unresolved. The CDR3 is 17 residues long. Looked up from germline, CDR1 is MGHRA and CDR2 is YSYEKL. V lost 2 bases and J lost 0, with 14 bases in between.